This entry features one TCR beta chain sequence. Its antigen is not yet known. No much larger clonotype is one base removed from it; base qualities were not supplied. The CDR3 contains 15 residues, cysteine and phenylalanine counted. CDR3 DNA only is kept here, 45 bases in frame from base 1. V is clipped by 4 bases and J by 2 bases, and the sequence between their germline boundaries is 15 bases long. Via the germline V gene, CDR1 is SGHAT and CDR2 FQNNGV. The protocol used for the library was the immunoSEQ multiplex PCR assay. For the multiplex PCR, a mixture combining 60 forward primers for TCR Vbeta segments and 13 reverse primers for TCR Jbeta segments was used. A multiplex PCR assay on genomic DNA amplified the CDR3 region of rearranged TCR beta genes. On the Illumina HiSeq System, the amplified TCR beta libraries were sequenced as 87-base-pair reads. Per the original workflow: In a later analysis, tens of millions of unique TCR beta chains were counted across the roughly 670 repertoires, and around 10 million of these chains were shared by at least two donors. To remove PCR and sequencing errors, raw reads were error-corrected and collapsed into unique sequences using a nearest-neighbor algorithm that merged closely related sequences. Alignment of CDR3 sequences to IMGT reference sequences was used to assign V, D and J gene segments. For a sequence to be retained, a match of at least six nucleotides was required to both a V gene segment and a J gene segment. Rearrangements were classified as productive when the CDR3 lacked stop codons and remained in frame with V and J, and all other rearrangements were classified as non-productive. CDR3 was defined according to IMGT convention as the region running from the second conserved V-encoded cysteine to the conserved J-encoded phenylalanine. In an earlier analysis of some 550 of the donors, sequences lacking an unambiguous match to a single V gene segment were excluded. An earlier analysis of approximately 590 of the donors called V segments functional above 56.7% productive rearrangements and segregating when the between-donor standard deviation exceeded 5%. A statistical classification framework was developed to diagnose cytomegalovirus status using the catalog of TCR beta chain sequences. A later analysis assigned V and J genes by comparing TCR nucleotide sequences with IMGT/GENE-DB human TR gene sequences. Using the TCRdist pipeline, a later analysis assigned CDR3 sequences along with most-parsimonious VDJ recombination scenarios. A later analysis defined each TCR beta chain by its CDR3 amino acid sequence plus V-gene family, and excluded reads lacking a unique V-gene family. As a way to deal with suspected cross-contamination and a sequencing artifact, a later analysis dropped 450 to 700 nucleotide sequences that were highly shared and had low generation probability. For each public chain, a later analysis derived a clonal expansion index from normalized ranks of inferred template counts within each repertoire. A later analysis computed generation probabilities with a VDJ recombination model fitted to out-of-frame rearrangements, and checked the results against IGoR. Hypergeometric tests were used in a later analysis to score TCR-TCR, TCR-HLA and TCR-CMV co-occurrence, with a repertoire-size bias correction applied to the TCR pairs. A later analysis estimated false discovery rates by permuting HLA or CMV assignments 20 times. In a later analysis, co-occurring TCRs were grouped with DBSCAN, and TCRdist sequence similarity was added when clustering was performed within HLA-allele-positive subsets. Repertoires with fewer than 30,000 or more than 120,000 public chains, plus five repertoires with anomalous nucleotide sharing, were excluded from co-occurrence clustering. TCRdb limited this immuneACCESS table to in-frame rearrangements with V and J called. A share of clones is missing; checked studies link under half to unresolved V genes, and the rest is unexplained. For V, J and clone size, that table is used; D and trimming come from the DNA. The sample table lists about 90,000 clones, about 67% of them with a count of one. Clones ranked in the top ten supply approximately 15% of the sample.

The source of the sample is a study of cytomegalovirus exposure and HLA in healthy donors (dated by TCRdb to the late 2010s). With respect to the entire study: An earlier analysis of roughly 630 of the donors reported roughly 270 Gb of sequence data and some 120 million unique TCR beta sequences from approximately 180 million T cells. Every discovery cohort repertoire had been produced on one sequencing platform. In the later analysis, no new phenotypic data were used to find candidate immune exposures; instead, reliance was placed on TCR beta sequences and their occurrence across donors. To study patterns of TCR occurrence, a later analysis re-analyzed previously published TCR beta repertoires from several hundred donors and added high-resolution HLA genotyping. In addition to the first cohort of approximately 670 subjects, a separate validation cohort of 120 different subjects was used. The genetic ancestry cluster associated with self-reported Caucasian donors included approximately 85% of the roughly 400 genotyped donors. About five DR-DQ haplotypes were handled as single units for association and clustering, since linkage in the cohort was strong. Genome-wide SNP genotypes for about 65% of the roughly 670 donors were used in a later genetic analysis, which treated that subset as a discovery cohort. The study combined high-throughput TCR immunosequencing, statistical association of individual TCRs with disease status, and machine learning to predict cytomegalovirus infection status. The number of donors typed differed by locus, with 629-630 for A, B, C, DRB1 and DQB1, roughly 520 for DQA1, over 600 for DPA1, and approximately 470 for DPB1. An early release covering over 500 HLA-typed donors comprised about 300 gigabases of sequencing data and tens of millions of unique TCR sequences. HLA typing covered class I and class II loci at four-digit resolution. The study was designed to test whether signatures of past pathogen exposure could be identified by cataloging public T cell receptors. Using immunosequencing, the study profiled T cell repertoires from fewer than 700 subjects and related those repertoires to cytomegalovirus serostatus. Among 350 to 400 genotyped donors of the cohort, an average of about 240,000 unique TCR beta nucleotide sequences were sequenced per donor, 15% to 20% of them non-productive. Donor age, sex, ethnicity and CMV serostatus were compiled alongside the repertoire data. An earlier analysis of approximately 580 of the donors used high-throughput TCR beta sequencing to judge whether each TCR beta V gene segment behaved as functional or pseudogenic.

Overall study outcomes, separate from this receptor: A later analysis found that HLA-associated TCR beta chains were more clonally expanded and had lower generation probabilities than equally common non-associated chains. Some IMGT-functional V segments, including TRBV6-2 and TRBV6-3, could not be told apart with the 87-base-pair reads, so those segments were excluded. Strong co-occurrence of HLA alleles, especially DR and DQ, made assigning TCR associations to individual alleles difficult. CMV serostatus was the only immune exposure information available for the cohort. In vitro tests confirmed that a few of the cytomegalovirus-associated TCR beta chains recognize cytomegalovirus antigens. A later analysis associated about 17,000 TCR beta sequences with specific HLA alleles at a false discovery rate of 0.05. A cluster of highly shared sequence variants was judged likely to be a technical artifact of the sequencing pipeline. Presence/absence analyses assumed roughly uniform sequencing depth across donors, an assumption that may not hold. Most CMV-associated TCR beta chains appeared to be HLA-restricted in a later analysis, and the HLA associations seemed to be driven largely by CMV exposure. A later genetic analysis associated a missense DCLRE1C variant with V-gene and J-gene trimming of TCR beta chains, and an independent cohort replicated the association. Because counts were too low, about 15 rarely observed V segments, including chromosome 9 orphons, were left out of the earlier analysis of about 500 of the donors. Linkage disequilibrium might explain the correlated functional status among segregating V segments, but an unknown experimental factor could not be ruled out. A total of fewer than 200 TCR beta chains were listed by the study as associated with cytomegalovirus. HLA typing was unavailable for some donors at each locus, so association tests used only the typed subset. In a later genetic analysis, fewer N-insertions in productive TCRs were reported among donors in an Asian-associated ancestry cluster than the 666-donor mean. While some public TCRs were present in many individuals, most TCR sequences turned up only very rarely across donors. Several of the top co-occurrence clusters appeared to be linked to parvovirus B19, influenza, CMV and Epstein-Barr virus, according to a later analysis. According to a later analysis, TCR association rates differed among HLA loci, with DRB1 alleles showing the most associated TCRs and HLA-C alleles showing the fewest. In an earlier analysis of several hundred of the donors, most TCR beta V segments were observed in productive rearrangements about 87% or about 30% of the time, broadly matching IMGT annotations. A further reported finding was that TCR beta sequences accurately predicted the HLA-A and HLA-B alleles for most subjects in the first cohort. According to the authors, the approach could potentially be generalized to other disease states and immunological phenotypes. In both the original and validation cohorts, the classifier was reported to diagnose cytomegalovirus status with high specificity and sensitivity. In this cohort, only TCR beta chains were sequenced, and detectable features were limited by the absence of alpha or paired-chain data.

The cohort was made up of 666 healthy bone marrow donors. Cohort members were all nominally healthy when sampled, although unrecorded immune exposures were likely present. The donor tested CMV seropositive and was one of the 289 seropositive cohort members. Each donor provided a peripheral blood sample, and peripheral blood mononuclear cells were used for TCR beta sequencing. Genomic DNA was extracted from the blood cell samples with the Qiagen DNeasy Blood Extraction Kit. Sequenced input: PBMCs. The sequence was obtained from a woman under 30 in good health and CMV-seropositive. This receptor chain uses TRBV11-2 and TRBJ2-7, with the D call perhaps TRBD1 or TRBD2, each one matching 5 bases. The nucleotide sequence is given as TGTGCCAGCAGCTCAGAGGGGCGGATGACCTACGAGCAGTACTTC. Translated, it gives CASSSEGRMTYEQYF.